This T cell receptor beta chain stems from a study of OX40 agonist ivuxolimab in advanced cancers. With 2 bases removed from V and 8 bases from J, the gap between germline ends came to 7 bases. Germline-derived CDR1 and CDR2 are LNHNV and YYDKDF (reference sequence). There are 13 residues in the CDR3. A word on this clone: Its antigen is undetermined.

Sequencing was performed with immunoSEQ multiplex PCR; in TCRdb, only in-frame clones are kept and a portion is missing. This sample has just over 60,000 clones; more than 85% occur once, and the top ten carry 0.62%. Study-wide points: Low clonal expansion, among the lowest seen, marked partial responders at 0.1-3.0 mg/kg.

The sequence was collected from an adult with an advanced solid tumor such as melanoma, head and neck, liver or kidney cancer. Source: CD4+ or CD8+ T cells sorted from blood, taken in a trial of the OX40 agonist ivuxolimab. The J gene is TRBJ1-6, the V gene TRBV15; D is undetermined. DNA of the CDR3: TGTGCCACCAGCAGAATTGGGGATTCACCCCTCCACTTT. Translated: CATSRIGDSPLHF. Drawing the rest from reference TRBV15 and TRBJ1-6, the complete variable domain is DAMVIQNPRYQVTQFGKPVTLSCSQTLNHNVMYWYQQKSSQAPKLLFHYYDKDFNNEADTPDNFQSRRPNTSFCFLDIRSPGLGDTAMYLCATSRIGDSPLHFGNGTRLTVT.